This TCR beta chain came from a study of blood T cell repertoires in COVID-19. Across the study: Researchers got acute and convalescent COVID-19 samples from the United States, Italy and Spain. PBMCs, B-cell-depleted T cells, or T cells were the source of the cDNA or gDNA that made up the material.

Per the germline V gene, CDR1 is SGHRS and CDR2 is YFSETQ. This CDR3 contains 14 residues. V lost 4 bases and J lost 12; bases outside the gene matches: 5. In the authors' workflow: Reference gene primer amplification gave nucleated cell count estimates. Clones were read by immunoSEQ multiplex PCR, and TCRdb kept only the in-frame ones, dropping some. V, J and clone size were drawn from that table, and D and trimming were deduced from the DNA. The top ten clones hold approximately 3.5% of a sample with more than 95,000 clones, more than 70% of them seen once. The specimen sequenced was peripheral blood. The V call is TRBV5-1, the J call TRBJ2-1, with TRBD2 matching over 15 bases. This TCR derives from a woman aged 60-75 years with acute or convalescent COVID-19. This CDR3 reads CASSGLAGGIGQFF. CDR3 DNA: TGCGCCAGCAGCGGACTAGCGGGAGGGATTGGGCAGTTCTTC. Filled out from reference TRBV5-1 and TRBJ2-1, the complete variable domain reads KAGVTQTPRYLIKTRGQQVTLSCSPISGHRSVSWYQQTPGQGLQFLFEYFSETQRNKGNFPGRFSGRQFSNSRSEMNVSTLELGDSALYLCASSGLAGGIGQFFGPGTRLTVL.